The T cell receptor (beta chain) described here comes from a study of T cell responses to AZD1222 COVID-19 vaccine. Study-level findings and limits: In the spike-specific TCR repertoire, nearly half reportedly target unmutated variant regions. Clonal diversity was possibly underestimated, and white British individuals and females predominated among donors.

A word on this clone: The antigen is not known.

V dropped 4 bases and J dropped 0 bases, with 11 bases sitting between them. The CDR3 is 15 amino acids. CDR1 and CDR2 from the germline V gene are SGHKS and YYEKEE (reference sequence). Only in-frame clones appear in the TCRdb table, and some are missing; sequencing was by immunoSEQ multiplex PCR. This repertoire shows 44,000 or so clones, approximately 86% found once; its top ten account for 52%. This receptor was taken from an adult in good health. The V gene is TRBV5-5, the J gene TRBJ1-5, with D uncertain. Sequenced here: peripheral blood, sampled on day 0 of AZD1222 vaccination. This chain's CDR3 is CASSVRWGSNQPQHF. The DNA of the CDR3 is TGTGCCAGCAGCGTCCGTTGGGGTAGCAATCAGCCCCAGCATTTT.